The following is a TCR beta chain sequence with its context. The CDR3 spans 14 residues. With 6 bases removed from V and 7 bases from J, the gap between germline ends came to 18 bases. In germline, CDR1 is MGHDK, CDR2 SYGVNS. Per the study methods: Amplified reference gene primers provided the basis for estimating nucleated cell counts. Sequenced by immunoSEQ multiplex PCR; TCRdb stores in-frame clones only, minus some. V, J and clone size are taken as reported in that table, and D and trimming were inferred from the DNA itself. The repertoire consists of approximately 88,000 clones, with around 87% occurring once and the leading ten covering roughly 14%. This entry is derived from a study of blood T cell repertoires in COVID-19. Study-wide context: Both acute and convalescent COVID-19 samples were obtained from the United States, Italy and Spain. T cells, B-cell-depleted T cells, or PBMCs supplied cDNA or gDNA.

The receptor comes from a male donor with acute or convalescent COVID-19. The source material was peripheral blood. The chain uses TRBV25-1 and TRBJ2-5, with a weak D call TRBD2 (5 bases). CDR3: CASSSPGSPGTQYF. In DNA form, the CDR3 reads TGTGCCAGCAGCTCCCCGGGGTCCCCGGGGACCCAGTACTTC.